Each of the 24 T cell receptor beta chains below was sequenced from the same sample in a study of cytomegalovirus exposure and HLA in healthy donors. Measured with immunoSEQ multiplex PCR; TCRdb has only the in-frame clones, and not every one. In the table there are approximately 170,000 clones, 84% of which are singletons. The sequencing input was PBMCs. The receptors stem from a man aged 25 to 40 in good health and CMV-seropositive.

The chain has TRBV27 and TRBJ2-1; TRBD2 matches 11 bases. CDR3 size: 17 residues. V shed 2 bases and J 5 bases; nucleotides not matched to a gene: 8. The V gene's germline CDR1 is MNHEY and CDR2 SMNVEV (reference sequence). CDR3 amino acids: CASSLKWGTSGDNEQFF. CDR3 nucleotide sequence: TGTGCCAGCAGTTTAAAGTGGGGGACTAGCGGAGACAATGAGCAGTTCTTC.

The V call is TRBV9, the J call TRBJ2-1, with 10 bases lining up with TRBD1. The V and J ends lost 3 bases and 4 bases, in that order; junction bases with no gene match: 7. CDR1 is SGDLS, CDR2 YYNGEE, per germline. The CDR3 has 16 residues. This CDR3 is CASSALRTGGYNEQFF. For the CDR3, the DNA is TGTGCCAGCAGCGCATTACGGACAGGGGGATACAATGAGCAGTTCTTC.

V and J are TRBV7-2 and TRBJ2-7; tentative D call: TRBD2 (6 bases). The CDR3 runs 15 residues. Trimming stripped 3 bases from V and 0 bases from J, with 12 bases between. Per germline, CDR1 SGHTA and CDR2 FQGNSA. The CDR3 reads CASSLGSGLSYEQYF. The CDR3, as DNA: TGTGCCAGCAGCTTGGGTAGCGGCCTCTCCTACGAGCAGTACTTC.

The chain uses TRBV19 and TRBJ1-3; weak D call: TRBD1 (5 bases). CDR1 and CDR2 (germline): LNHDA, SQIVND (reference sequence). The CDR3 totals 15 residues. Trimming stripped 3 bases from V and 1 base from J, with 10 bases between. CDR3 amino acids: CASSIPGRSGNTIYF. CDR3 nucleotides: TGTGCCAGTAGTATTCCAGGGCGTTCTGGAAACACCATATATTTT.

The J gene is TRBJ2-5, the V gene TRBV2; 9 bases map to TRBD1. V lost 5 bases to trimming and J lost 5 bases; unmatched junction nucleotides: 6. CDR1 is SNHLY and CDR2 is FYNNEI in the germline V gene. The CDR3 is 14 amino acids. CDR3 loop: CASSLQGAGETQYF. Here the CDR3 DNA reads TGTGCCAGCAGTTTACAGGGGGCAGGGGAGACCCAGTACTTC.

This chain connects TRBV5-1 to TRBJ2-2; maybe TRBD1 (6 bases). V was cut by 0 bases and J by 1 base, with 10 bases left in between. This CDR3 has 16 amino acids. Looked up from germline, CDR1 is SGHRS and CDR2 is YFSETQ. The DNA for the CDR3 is TGCGCCAGCAGCTTGGGACAGGCTTTGAACACCGGGGAGCTGTTTTTT. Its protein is CASSLGQALNTGELFF.

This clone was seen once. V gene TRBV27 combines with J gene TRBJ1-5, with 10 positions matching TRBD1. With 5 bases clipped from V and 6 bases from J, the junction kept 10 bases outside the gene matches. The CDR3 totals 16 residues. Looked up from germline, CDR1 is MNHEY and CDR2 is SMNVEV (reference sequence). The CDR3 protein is CASSALDRGNGQPQHF. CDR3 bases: TGTGCCAGCAGTGCCTTGGACAGGGGGAATGGTCAGCCCCAGCATTTT.

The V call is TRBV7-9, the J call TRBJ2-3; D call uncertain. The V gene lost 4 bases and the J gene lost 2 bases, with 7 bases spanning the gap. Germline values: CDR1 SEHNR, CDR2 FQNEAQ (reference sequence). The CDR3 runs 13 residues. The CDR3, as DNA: TGTGCCAGCAGCTCCCGGTTCACAGATACGCAGTATTTT. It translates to CASSSRFTDTQYF.

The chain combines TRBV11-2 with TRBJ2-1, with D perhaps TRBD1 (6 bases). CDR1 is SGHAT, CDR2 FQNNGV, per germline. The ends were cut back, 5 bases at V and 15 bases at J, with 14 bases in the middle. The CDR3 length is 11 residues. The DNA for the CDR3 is TGTGCCAGCAGCGCAGGGTCCAGGGGGTTCTTC. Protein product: CASSAGSRGFF. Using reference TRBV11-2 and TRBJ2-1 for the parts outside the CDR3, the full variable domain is EAGVAQSPRYKIIEKRQSVAFWCNPISGHATLYWYQQILGQGPKLLIQFQNNGVVDDSQLPKDRFSAERLKGVDSTLKIQPAKLEDSAVYLCASSAGSRGFFGPGTRLTVL.

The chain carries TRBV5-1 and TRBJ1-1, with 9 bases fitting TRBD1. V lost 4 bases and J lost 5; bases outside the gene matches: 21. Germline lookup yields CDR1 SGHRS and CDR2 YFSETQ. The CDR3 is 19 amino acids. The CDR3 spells CASSGRPFLPGQGQTEAFF. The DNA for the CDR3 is TGCGCCAGCAGCGGCCGCCCTTTCCTTCCGGGACAGGGTCAAACTGAAGCTTTCTTT.

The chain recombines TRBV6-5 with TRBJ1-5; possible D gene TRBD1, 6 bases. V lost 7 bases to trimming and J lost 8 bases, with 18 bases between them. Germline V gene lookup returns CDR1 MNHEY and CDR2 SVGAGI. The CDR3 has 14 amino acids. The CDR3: CASKNRAHVEPQHF. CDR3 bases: TGTGCCAGCAAAAACAGGGCACACGTTGAGCCCCAGCATTTT.

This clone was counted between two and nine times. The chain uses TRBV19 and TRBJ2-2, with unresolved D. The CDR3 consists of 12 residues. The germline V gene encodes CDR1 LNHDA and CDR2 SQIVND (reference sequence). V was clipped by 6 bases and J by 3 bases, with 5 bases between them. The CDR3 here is CASRPDTGELFF. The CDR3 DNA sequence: TGTGCCAGTAGGCCGGACACCGGGGAGCTGTTTTTT.

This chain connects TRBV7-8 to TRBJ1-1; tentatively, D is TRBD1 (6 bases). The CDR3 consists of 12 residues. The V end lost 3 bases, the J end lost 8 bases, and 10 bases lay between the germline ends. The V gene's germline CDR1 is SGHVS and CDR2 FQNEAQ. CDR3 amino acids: CASSLGTGEAFF. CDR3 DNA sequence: TGTGCCAGCAGCTTGGGTACAGGGGAAGCTTTCTTT.

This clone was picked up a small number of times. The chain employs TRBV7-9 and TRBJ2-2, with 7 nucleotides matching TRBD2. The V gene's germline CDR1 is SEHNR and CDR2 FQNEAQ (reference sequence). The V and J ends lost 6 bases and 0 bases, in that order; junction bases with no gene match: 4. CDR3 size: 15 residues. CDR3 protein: CASRGGVANTGELFF. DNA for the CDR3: TGTGCCAGCAGGGGAGGGGTGGCGAACACCGGGGAGCTGTTTTTT.

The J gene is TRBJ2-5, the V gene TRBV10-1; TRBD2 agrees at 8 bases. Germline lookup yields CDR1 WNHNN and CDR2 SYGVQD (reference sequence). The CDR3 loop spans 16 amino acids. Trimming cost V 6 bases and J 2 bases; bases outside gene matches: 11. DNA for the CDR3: TGCGCCAGCAGCCCGGGGGGGAGAGGGCGTCAAGAGACCCAGTACTTC. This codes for CASSPGGRGRQETQYF.

The CDR3, as DNA: TGTGCCAGCAGCTATGGAGGAGGGAATCACGCAACTAATGAAAAACTGTTTTTT. It encodes CASSYGGGNHATNEKLFF. The J gene is TRBJ1-4, the V gene TRBV21-1. TRBV21-1 is assigned pseudogene status. The CDR3 contains 18 residues.

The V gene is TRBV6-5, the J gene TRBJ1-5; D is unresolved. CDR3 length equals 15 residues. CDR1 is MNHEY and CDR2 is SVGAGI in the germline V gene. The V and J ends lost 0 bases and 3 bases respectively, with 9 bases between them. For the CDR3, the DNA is TGTGCCAGCAGTTACTCGAGCGGGGACAATCAGCCCCAGCATTTT. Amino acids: CASSYSSGDNQPQHF.

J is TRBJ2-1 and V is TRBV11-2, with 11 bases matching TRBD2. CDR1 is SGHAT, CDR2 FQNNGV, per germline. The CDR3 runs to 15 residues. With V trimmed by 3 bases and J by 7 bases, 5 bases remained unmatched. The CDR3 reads CASSFLPSGRNEQFF. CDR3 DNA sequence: TGTGCCAGCAGCTTCTTACCTAGCGGGAGGAATGAGCAGTTCTTC.

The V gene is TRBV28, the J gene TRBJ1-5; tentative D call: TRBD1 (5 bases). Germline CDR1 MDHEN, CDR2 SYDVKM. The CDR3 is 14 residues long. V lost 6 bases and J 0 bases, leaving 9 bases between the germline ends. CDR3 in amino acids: CASRAGVSNQPQHF. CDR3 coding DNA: TGTGCCAGCAGGGCGGGGGTTAGCAATCAGCCCCAGCATTTT.

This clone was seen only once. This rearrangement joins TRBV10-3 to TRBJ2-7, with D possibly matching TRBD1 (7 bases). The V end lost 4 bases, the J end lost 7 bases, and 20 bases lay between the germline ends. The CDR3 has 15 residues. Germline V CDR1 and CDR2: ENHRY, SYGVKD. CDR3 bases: TGTGCCATCAGTGGGAGGGACAGTTTTCCGGGGGAGCAGTACTTC. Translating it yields CAISGRDSFPGEQYF.

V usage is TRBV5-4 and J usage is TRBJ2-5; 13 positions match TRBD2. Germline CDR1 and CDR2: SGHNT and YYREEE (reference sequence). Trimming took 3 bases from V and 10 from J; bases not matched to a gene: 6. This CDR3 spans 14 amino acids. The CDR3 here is CASSSGTSGEGQYF. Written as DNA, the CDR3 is TGTGCCAGCAGCTCGGGGACTAGCGGGGAAGGCCAGTACTTC. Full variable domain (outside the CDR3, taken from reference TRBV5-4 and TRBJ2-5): ETGVTQSPTHLIKTRGQQVTLRCSSQSGHNTVSWYQQALGQGPQFIFQYYREEENGRGNFPPRFSGLQFPNYSSELNVNALELDDSALYLCASSSGTSGEGQYFGPGTRLLVL.

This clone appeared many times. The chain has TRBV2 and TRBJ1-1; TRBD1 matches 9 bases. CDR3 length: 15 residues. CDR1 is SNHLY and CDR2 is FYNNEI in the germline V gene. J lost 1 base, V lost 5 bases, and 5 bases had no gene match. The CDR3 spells CASSPGQGGNTEAFF. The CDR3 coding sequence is TGTGCCAGCAGTCCGGGACAGGGAGGGAACACTGAAGCTTTCTTT.

The CDR3 nucleotides read TGTGCCAGCAGTACCCGACAGGACTATGGCTACACCTTC. Encoded protein: CASSTRQDYGYTF. V and J are TRBV6-5 and TRBJ1-2; a possible D gene is TRBD1 (6 bases). Germline V gene lookup returns CDR1 MNHEY and CDR2 SVGAGI. Trimming pared 5 bases from V and 3 bases from J, leaving 10 bases between. This CDR3 comprises 13 residues.

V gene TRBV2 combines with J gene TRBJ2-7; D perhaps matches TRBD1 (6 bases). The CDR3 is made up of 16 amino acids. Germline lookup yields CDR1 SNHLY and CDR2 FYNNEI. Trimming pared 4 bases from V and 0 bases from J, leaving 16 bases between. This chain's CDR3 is CASSALGEGDSYEQYF. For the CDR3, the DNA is TGTGCCAGCAGTGCCCTAGGAGAGGGGGACTCCTACGAGCAGTACTTC.